This TCR beta chain emerged from a study of cytomegalovirus exposure and HLA in healthy donors. This PCR relied on a set of 60 Vbeta primers and 13 Jbeta primers. Only in-frame clones appear in the TCRdb table, and some are missing; sequencing was by immunoSEQ multiplex PCR. This table holds tens of thousands of clones, around 74% found once. The V segment lost 0 bases and the J segment 7 bases; nucleotides outside the gene matches: 10. The CDR3 runs 16 residues. Germline V lookup: CDR1 SGHDT, CDR2 YYEEEE. The chain has TRBV5-6 and TRBJ1-3; 7 bases are a match to TRBD1. The receptor was isolated from a young woman in good health and CMV-seropositive. The sample taken for sequencing was PBMCs. The CDR3 coding sequence is TGTGCCAGCAGCTTGGGGACAGGACCATCGGGGAACACCATATATTTT. Its protein is CASSLGTGPSGNTIYF.